This T cell receptor (beta chain) is drawn from a study of cytomegalovirus exposure and HLA in healthy donors. This CDR3 has 17 amino acids. The PCR was carried out with 60 Vbeta primers and 13 Jbeta primers. Method: immunoSEQ multiplex PCR; TCRdb's copy keeps in-frame clones and lacks some. The sample has about 190,000 clones, over 75% seen once; the top ten hold 6.3%. Sequencing used PBMCs. The TCR sequence derives from a man aged 40-55 years in good health and CMV-seropositive. The gene calls are TRBV21-1 and TRBJ2-3; TRBD1 is the table's D call, not checked against the DNA. TRBV21-1 is a pseudogene segment. The CDR3 bases are TGTGCCAGCAGCAAAGATGACAGCCGATGCCCCACAGATACGCAGTATTTT. Its protein product is CASSKDDSRCPTDTQYF.